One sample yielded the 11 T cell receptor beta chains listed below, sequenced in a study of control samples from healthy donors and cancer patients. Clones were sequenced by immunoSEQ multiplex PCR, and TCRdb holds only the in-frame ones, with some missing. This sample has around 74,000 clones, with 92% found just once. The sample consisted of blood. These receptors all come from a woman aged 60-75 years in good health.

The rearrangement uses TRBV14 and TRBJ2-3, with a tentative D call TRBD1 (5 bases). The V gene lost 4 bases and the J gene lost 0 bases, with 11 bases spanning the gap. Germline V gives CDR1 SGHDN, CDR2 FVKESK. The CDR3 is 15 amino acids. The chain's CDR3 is CASSPPWGSTDTQYF. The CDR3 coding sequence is TGTGCCAGCAGCCCTCCCTGGGGCAGCACAGATACGCAGTATTTT.

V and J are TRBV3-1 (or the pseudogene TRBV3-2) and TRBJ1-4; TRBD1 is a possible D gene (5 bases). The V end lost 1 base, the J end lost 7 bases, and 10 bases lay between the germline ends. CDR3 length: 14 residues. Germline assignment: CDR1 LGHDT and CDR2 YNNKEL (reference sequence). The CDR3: CASSQVGVLEKLFF. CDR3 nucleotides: TGTGCCAGCAGCCAAGTGGGGGTTCTTGAAAAACTGTTTTTT.

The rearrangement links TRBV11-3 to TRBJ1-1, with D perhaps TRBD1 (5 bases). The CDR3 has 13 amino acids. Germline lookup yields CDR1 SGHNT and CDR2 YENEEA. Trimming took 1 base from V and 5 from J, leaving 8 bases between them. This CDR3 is CASSLVRGTEAFF. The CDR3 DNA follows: TGTGCCAGCAGCTTAGTGAGGGGTACTGAAGCTTTCTTT.

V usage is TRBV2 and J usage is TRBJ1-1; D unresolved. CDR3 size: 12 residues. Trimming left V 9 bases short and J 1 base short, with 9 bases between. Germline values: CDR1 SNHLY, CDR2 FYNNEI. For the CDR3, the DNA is TGTGCCAGTCTTTTCGGGAACACTGAAGCTTTCTTT. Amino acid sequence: CASLFGNTEAFF.

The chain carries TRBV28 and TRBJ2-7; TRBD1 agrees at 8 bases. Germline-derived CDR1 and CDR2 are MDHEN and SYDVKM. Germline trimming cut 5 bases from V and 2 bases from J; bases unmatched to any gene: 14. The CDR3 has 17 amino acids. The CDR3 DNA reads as TGTGCCAGCAGTGAGCCGGGACAGGCCCTTGTACCCTACGAGCAGTACTTC. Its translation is CASSEPGQALVPYEQYF.

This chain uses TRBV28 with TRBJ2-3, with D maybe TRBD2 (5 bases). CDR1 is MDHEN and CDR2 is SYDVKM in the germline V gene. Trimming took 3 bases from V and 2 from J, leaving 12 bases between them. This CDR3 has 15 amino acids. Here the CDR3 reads CASSFQADYTDTQYF. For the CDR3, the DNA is TGTGCCAGCAGTTTCCAGGCTGACTACACAGATACGCAGTATTTT.

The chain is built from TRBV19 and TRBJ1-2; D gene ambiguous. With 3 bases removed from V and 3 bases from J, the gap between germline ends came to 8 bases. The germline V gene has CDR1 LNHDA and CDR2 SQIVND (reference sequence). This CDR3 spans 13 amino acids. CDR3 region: CASSMAPHYGYTF. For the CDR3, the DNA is TGTGCCAGTAGTATGGCCCCCCACTATGGCTACACCTTC. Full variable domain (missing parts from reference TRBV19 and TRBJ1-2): DGGITQSPKYLFRKEGQNVTLSCEQNLNHDAMYWYRQDPGQGLRLIYYSQIVNDFQKGDIAEGYSVSREKKESFPLTVTSAQKNPTAFYLCASSMAPHYGYTFGSGTRLTVV.

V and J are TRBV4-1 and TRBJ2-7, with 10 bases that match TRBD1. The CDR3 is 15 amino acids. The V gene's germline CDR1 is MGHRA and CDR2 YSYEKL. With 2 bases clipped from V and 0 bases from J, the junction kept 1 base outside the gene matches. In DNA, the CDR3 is TGCGCCAGCAGCCAACGGACAGGGGGCTCCTACGAGCAGTACTTC. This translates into CASSQRTGGSYEQYF.

The CDR3 coding sequence is TGTGCCAGCAGCTCCAGAGGGACTAGCGGTGGAGGGGACTACAATGAGCAGTTCTTC. This encodes CASSSRGTSGGGDYNEQFF. V gene TRBV7-2 combines with J gene TRBJ2-1; TRBD2 matches 11 bases. The junction had 14 bases not matched to a gene; V was cut back by 4 bases and J by 3 bases. This CDR3 has 19 amino acids. Germline CDR1 reads SGHTA; CDR2 reads FQGNSA.

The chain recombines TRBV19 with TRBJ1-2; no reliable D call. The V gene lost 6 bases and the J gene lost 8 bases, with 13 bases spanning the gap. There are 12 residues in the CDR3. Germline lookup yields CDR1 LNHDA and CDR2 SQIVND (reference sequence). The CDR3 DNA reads TGTGCCAGTAGCACCTCAGCTAGGGGCTACACCTTC. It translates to CASSTSARGYTF.

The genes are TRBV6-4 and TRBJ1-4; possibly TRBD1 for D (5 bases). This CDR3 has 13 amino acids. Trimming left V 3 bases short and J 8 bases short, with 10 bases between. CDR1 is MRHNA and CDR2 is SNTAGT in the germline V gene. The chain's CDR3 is CASSETEGEKLFF. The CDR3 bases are TGTGCCAGCAGTGAAACCGAGGGGGAAAAACTGTTTTTT.